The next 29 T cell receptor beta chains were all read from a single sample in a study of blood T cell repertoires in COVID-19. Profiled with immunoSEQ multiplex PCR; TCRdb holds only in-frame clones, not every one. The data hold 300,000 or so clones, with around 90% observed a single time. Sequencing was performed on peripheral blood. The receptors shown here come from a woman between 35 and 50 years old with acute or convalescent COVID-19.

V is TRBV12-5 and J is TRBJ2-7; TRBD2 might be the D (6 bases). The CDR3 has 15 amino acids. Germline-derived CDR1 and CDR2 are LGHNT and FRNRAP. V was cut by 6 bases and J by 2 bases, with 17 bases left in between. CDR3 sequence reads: CASGLGRTGAYEQYV. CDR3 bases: TGTGCTAGTGGACTGGGACGGACGGGGGCCTACGAGCAGTACGTC.

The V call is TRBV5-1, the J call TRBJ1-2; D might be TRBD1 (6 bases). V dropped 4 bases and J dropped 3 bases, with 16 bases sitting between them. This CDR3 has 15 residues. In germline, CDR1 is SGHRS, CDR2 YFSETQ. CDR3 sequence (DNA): TGCGCCAGCAGCGCACCCTCGACAGGCTACTATGGCTACACCTTC. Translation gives CASSAPSTGYYGYTF.

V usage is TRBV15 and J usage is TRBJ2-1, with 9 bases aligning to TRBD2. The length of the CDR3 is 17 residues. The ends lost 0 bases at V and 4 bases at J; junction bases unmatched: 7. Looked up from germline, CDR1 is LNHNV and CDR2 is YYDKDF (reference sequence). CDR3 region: CATSRDRGSGGYNEQFF. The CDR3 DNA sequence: TGTGCCACCAGCAGAGATCGGGGTAGCGGGGGATACAATGAGCAGTTCTTC.

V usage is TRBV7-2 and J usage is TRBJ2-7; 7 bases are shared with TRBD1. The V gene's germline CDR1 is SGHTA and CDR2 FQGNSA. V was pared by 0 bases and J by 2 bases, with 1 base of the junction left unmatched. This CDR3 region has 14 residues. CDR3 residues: CASSLAGTAYEQYV. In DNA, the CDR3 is TGTGCCAGCAGCTTAGCGGGGACAGCCTACGAGCAGTACGTC.

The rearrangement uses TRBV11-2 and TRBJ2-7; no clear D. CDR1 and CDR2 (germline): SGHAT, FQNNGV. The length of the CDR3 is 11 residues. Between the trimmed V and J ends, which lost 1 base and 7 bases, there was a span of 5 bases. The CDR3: CASSLGREQYV. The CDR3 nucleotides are TGTGCCAGCAGCTTAGGCAGAGAGCAGTACGTC.

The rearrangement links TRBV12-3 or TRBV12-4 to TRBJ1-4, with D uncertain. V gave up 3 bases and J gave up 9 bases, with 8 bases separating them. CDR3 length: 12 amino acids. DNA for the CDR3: TGTGCCAGCAGTTTCCCCGGGAAAAAACTGTTTTTT. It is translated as CASSFPGKKLFF.

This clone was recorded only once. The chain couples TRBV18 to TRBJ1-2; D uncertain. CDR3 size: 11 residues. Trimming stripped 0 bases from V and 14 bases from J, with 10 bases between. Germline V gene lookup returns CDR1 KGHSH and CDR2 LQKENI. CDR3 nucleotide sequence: TGTGCCAGCTCACCACCCTTCCGGGTGACCTTC. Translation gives CASSPPFRVTF.

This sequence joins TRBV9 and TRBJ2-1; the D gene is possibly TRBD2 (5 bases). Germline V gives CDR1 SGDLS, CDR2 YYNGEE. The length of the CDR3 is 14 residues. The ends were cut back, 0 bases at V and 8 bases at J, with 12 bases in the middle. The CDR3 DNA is TGTGCCAGCAGCGTAGCTCCTAGCAACGATGAGCAGTTCTTC. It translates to CASSVAPSNDEQFF.

CDR3 coding DNA: TGTGCCAGCAGCCTAGTGGAGGGATCGAACACTGAAGCTTTCTTT. Residues: CASSLVEGSNTEAFF. The chain carries TRBV7-2 and TRBJ1-1; unclear D gene. The V and J ends lost 5 bases and 1 base respectively, with 14 bases between them. This CDR3 region has 15 residues. CDR1 and CDR2 from the germline V gene are SGHTA and FQGNSA. Full variable domain (rest looked up from reference TRBV7-2 and TRBJ1-1): GAGVSQSPSNKVTEKGKDVELRCDPISGHTALYWYRQSLGQGLEFLIYFQGNSAPDKSGLPSDRFSAERTGGSVSTLTIQRTQQEDSAVYLCASSLVEGSNTEAFFGQGTRLTVV.

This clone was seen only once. The CDR3 sequence: CASTISSYNEQFF. In DNA form, the CDR3 reads TGTGCCAGTACGATTAGCTCCTACAATGAGCAGTTCTTC. The chain uses TRBV7-9 and TRBJ2-1; unclear D gene. The V end was cut by 9 bases, the J end by 0 bases, with 9 bases between. Looked up from germline, CDR1 is SEHNR and CDR2 is FQNEAQ (reference sequence). The CDR3 runs to 13 residues.

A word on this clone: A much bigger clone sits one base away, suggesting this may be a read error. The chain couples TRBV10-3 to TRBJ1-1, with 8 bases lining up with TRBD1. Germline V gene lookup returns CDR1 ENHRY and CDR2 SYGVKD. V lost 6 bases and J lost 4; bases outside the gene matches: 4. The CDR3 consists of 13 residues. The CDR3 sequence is CAISLQGGTEAFF. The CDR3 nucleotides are TGTGCCATCAGCTTACAGGGGGGCACTGAAGCTTTCTTT.

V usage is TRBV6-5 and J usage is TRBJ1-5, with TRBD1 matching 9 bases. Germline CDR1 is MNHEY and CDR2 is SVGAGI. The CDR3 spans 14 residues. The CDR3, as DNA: TGTGCTGTACAGGGGGCGCGGGATAATCAGCCCCAGCATTTT. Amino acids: CAVQGARDNQPQHF.

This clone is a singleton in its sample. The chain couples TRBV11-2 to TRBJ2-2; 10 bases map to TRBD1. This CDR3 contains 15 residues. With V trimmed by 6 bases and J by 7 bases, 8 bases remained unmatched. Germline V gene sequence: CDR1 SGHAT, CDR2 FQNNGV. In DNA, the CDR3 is TGTGCCAGCAGTCCGCGGACAGGGGGGAACGGGGAGCTGTTTTTT. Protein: CASSPRTGGNGELFF.

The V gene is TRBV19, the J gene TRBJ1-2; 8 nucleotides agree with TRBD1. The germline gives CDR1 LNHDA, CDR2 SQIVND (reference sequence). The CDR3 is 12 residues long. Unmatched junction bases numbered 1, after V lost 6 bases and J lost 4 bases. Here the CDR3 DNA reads TGTGCCAGTAGGGGACAGGCCTATGGCTACACCTTC. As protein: CASRGQAYGYTF.

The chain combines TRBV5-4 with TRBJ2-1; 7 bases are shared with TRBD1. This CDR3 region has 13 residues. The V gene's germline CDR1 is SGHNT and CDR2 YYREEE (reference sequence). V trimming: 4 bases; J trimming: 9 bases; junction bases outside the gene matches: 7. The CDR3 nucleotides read TGTGCCAGCAGCCCGACAGGGTCGGGTGAGCAGTTCTTC. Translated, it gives CASSPTGSGEQFF.

For the CDR3, the DNA is TGTGCCAGCAGCTCAGGACTAGCGGGGGGTCAAGAGACCCAGTACTTC. Encoded protein: CASSSGLAGGQETQYF. The V gene is TRBV5-8, the J gene TRBJ2-5; 14 bases map to TRBD2. V trimming: 3 bases; J trimming: 2 bases; junction bases outside the gene matches: 3. Germline lookup yields CDR1 SGHTS and CDR2 YDEGEE. This CDR3 spans 16 amino acids.

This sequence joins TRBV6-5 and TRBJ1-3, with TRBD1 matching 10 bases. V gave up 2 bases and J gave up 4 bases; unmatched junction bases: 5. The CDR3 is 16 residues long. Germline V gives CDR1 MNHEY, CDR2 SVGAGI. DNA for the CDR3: TGTGCCAGCAGTTACGGGGGGACAGGGGCCGGAAACACCATATATTTT. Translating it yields CASSYGGTGAGNTIYF.

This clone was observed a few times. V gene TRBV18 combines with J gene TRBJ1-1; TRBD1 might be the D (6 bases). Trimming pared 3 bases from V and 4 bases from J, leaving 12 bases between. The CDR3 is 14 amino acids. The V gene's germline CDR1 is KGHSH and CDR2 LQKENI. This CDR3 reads CASSPEGVATEAFF. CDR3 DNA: TGTGCCAGCTCACCTGAGGGGGTGGCCACTGAAGCTTTCTTT.

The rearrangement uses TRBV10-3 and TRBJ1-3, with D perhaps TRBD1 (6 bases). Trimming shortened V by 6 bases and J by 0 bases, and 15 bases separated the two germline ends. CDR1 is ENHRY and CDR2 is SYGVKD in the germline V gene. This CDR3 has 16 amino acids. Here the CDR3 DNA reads TGTGCCATCAGCTCAGATAGGGGGGGCTCTGGAAACACCATATATTTT. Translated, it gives CAISSDRGGSGNTIYF.

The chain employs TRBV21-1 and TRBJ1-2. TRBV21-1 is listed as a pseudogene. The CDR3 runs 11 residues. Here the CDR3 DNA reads TGTGCCAGCAGCAACCTCGATGGCTACACCTTC. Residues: CASSNLDGYTF.

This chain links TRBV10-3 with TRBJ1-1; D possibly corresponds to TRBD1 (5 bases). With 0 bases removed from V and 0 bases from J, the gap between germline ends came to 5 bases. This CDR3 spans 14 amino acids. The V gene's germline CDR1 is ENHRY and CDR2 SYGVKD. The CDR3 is CAISESGVNTEAFF. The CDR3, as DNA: TGTGCCATCAGTGAGTCAGGGGTGAACACTGAAGCTTTCTTT.

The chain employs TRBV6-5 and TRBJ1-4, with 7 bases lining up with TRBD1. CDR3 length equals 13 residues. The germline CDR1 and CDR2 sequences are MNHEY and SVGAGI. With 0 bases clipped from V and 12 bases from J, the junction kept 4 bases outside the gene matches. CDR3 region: CASSYSGTAELFF. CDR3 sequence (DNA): TGTGCCAGCAGTTACTCGGGGACAGCGGAACTGTTTTTT.

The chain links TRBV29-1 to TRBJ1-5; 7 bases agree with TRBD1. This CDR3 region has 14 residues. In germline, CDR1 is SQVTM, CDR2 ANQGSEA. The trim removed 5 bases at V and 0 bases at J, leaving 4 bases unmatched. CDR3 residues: CSVRQGNSNQPQHF. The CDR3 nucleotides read TGCAGCGTTCGACAGGGCAATAGCAATCAGCCCCAGCATTTT.

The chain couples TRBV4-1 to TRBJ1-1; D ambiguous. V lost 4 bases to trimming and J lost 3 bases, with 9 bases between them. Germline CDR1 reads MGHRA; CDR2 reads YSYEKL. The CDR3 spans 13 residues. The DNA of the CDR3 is TGCGCCAGCAGCCGAGGGCACCACACTGAAGCTTTCTTT. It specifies CASSRGHHTEAFF.

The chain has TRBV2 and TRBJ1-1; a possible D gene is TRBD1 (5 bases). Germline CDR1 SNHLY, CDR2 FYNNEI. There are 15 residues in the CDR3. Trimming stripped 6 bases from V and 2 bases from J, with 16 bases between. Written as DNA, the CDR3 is TGTGCCAGCAGGGTGGAGGGGCCAAGAAACACTGAAGCTTTCTTT. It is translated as CASRVEGPRNTEAFF.

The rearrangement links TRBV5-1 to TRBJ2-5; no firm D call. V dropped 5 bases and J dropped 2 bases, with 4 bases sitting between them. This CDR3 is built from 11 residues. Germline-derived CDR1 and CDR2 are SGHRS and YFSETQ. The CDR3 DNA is TGCGCCAGCAGATATCAAGAGACCCAGTACTTC. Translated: CASRYQETQYF.

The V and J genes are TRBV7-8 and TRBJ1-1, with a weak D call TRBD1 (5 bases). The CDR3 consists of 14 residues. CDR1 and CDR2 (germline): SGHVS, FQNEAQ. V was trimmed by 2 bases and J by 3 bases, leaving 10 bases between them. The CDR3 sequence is CASSLIGGDTEAFF. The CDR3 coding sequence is TGTGCCAGCAGCTTAATTGGGGGGGACACTGAAGCTTTCTTT.

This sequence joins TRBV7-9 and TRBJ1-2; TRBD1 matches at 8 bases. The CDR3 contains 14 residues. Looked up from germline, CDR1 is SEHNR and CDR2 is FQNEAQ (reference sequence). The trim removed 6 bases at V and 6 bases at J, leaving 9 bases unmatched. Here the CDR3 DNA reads TGTGCCAGCAGTTACGGACAGGGCGGGAATGGCTACACCTTC. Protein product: CASSYGQGGNGYTF.

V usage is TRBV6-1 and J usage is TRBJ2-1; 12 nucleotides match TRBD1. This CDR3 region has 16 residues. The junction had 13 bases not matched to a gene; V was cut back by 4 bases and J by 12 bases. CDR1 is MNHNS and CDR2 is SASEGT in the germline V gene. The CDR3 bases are TGTGCCAGCAGTGCCGCCGGGACAGGGGGCCGCATTGGGCAGTTCTTC. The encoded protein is CASSAAGTGGRIGQFF.